This T cell receptor (beta chain) was retrieved from a study of T cell changes during pregnancy in multiple sclerosis. Method: immunoSEQ multiplex PCR; TCRdb's copy keeps in-frame clones and lacks some. In the table there are over 50,000 clones, around 92% of which are singletons. This receptor was taken from a female donor with multiple sclerosis, enrolled in a pregnancy study. The sample here was CD4+ T cells from peripheral blood mononuclear cells, taken in the third trimester of pregnancy.

CDR3 sequence reads: CASRQLYGYTF. Written as DNA, the CDR3 is TGTGCCAGCCGCCAACTCTATGGCTACACCTTC. The chain has TRBV28 and TRBJ1-2; D gene unclear. Trimming removed 8 bases at V and 4 bases at J, with 8 bases between. Looked up from germline, CDR1 is MDHEN and CDR2 is SYDVKM. The CDR3 consists of 11 residues.